The clone carrying this T cell receptor (beta chain) was observed at least ten times. Its antigen is undetermined. The junction had 12 bases not matched to a gene; V was cut back by 3 bases and J by 4 bases. The CDR3 has 17 residues. CDR1 and CDR2 from the germline V gene are KGHDR and SFDVKD. The record originates from a study of T-cell memory formation after mild COVID-19. The wider study: For the most part, TCR clusters were specific to one donor.

TCRdb called the 5' RACE reads again in MiXCR, with one record for every CDR3 protein. The sample yields approximately 260,000 distinct CDR3 sequences, around 15% seen once. Study-wide results and caveats: Clones shrinking between day 15 and 85 showed a balanced CD4/CD8 split, and those that grew later tilted toward CD4+. Cross-reactive memory apparently joined, as some responding clones appeared in pre-infection memory. CD4+ contracting clones were mainly CM and EM; CD8+ ones, EMRA.

The TCR originated in a man aged 18 to 29 who had mild COVID-19 (a few samples of this study predate the infection). Cell type and time point are not known. This chain uses TRBV24-1 with TRBJ2-7; TRBD1 aligns across 9 bases. Sequenced material: PBMCs or a T cell subset sorted from them (not recorded which). In nucleotides, the CDR3 is TGTGCCACCAGTGATCTGACTGAACAGGGGGCTAGGTACGAGCAGTACTTC. Translation: CATSDLTEQGARYEQYF.